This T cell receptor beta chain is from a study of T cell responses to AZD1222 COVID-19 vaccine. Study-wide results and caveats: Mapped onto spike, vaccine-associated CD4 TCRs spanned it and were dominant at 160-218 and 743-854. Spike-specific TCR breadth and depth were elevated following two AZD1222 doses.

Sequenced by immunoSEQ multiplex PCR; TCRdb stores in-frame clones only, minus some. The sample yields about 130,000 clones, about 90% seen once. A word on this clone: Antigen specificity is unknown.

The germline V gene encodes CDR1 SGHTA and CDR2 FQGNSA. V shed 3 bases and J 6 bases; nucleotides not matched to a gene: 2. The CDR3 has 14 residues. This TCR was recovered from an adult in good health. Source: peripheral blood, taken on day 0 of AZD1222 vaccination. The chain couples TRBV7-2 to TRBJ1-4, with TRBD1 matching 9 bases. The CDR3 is CASSFRDRDEKLFF. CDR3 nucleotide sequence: TGTGCCAGCAGCTTCCGGGACAGGGATGAAAAACTGTTTTTT.